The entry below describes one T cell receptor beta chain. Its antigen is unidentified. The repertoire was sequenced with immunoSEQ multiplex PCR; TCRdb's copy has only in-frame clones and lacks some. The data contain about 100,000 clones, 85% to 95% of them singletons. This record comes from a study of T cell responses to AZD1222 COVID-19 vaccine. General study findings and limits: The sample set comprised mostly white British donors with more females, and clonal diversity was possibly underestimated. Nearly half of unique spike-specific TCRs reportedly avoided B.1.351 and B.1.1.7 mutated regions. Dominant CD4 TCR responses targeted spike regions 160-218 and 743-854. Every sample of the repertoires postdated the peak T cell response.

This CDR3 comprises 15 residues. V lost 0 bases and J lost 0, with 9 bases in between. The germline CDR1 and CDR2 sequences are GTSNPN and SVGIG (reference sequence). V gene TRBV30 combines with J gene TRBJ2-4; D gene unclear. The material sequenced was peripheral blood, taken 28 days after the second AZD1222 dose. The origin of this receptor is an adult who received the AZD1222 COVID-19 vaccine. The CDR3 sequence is CAWSVKRPAKNIQYF. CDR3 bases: TGTGCCTGGAGTGTAAAGCGACCAGCCAAAAACATTCAGTACTTC.